The rows below give T cell receptor beta chains drawn from one sample of a study of T cell responses to AZD1222 COVID-19 vaccine. Sequenced by immunoSEQ multiplex PCR; TCRdb stores in-frame clones only, minus some. The sample holds around 170,000 clones, approximately 91% seen once. Material: peripheral blood, obtained on day 0 of AZD1222 vaccination. All receptors come from an adult in good health. The CDR3 runs from the conserved cysteine through the conserved F or W. The D gene is left open where the match is weak. Size tells how often a clone was seen (once, few, many) or the class of an expanded clone, and some rows leave it out.

length: 16
size: -
D: TRBD2
V: TRBV6-5
J: TRBJ2-2
DNA: TGTGCCAGCAGTTACTCGCGGGGGGAGCTAACCGGGGAGCTGTTTTTT
CDR3: CASSYSRGELTGELFF

length: 19
size: -
D: TRBD2
V: TRBV6-7
J: TRBJ2-1
DNA: TGTGCCAGCACCACCGCGATACTAGCGGGGGCGGGGACCTACAATGAGCAGTTCTTC
CDR3: CASTTAILAGAGTYNEQFF

length: 15
size: -
D: TRBD1
V: TRBV6-5
J: TRBJ2-7
DNA: TGTGCCAGCAGTTACACCGGGACAGCTCGACGCGAGCAGTACTTC
CDR3: CASSYTGTARREQYF

length: 15
size: -
D: TRBD2
V: TRBV4-2
J: TRBJ2-3
DNA: TGTGCCAGCTCCCCGGGACTAGGAATTTCTTATACGCAGTATTTT
CDR3: CASSPGLGISYTQYF

length: 13
size: -
D: TRBD1
V: TRBV11-2
J: TRBJ2-7
DNA: TGTGCCAGCAGCTTAGGGACAGGCTACGAGCAGTACTTC
CDR3: CASSLGTGYEQYF

length: 16
size: -
D: TRBD2
V: TRBV18
J: TRBJ2-7
DNA: TGTGCCAGCTCACCACGCAGTAGCGGGGTTTCCCTCGAGCAGTACTTC
CDR3: CASSPRSSGVSLEQYF

length: 16
size: -
D: -
V: TRBV15
J: TRBJ2-7
DNA: TGTGCCACCAGCAGAGATCAGGAACAAAGCTCCTACGAGCAGTACTTC
CDR3: CATSRDQEQSSYEQYF

length: 14
size: -
D: TRBD1
V: TRBV19
J: TRBJ2-2
DNA: TGTGCCAGCCGCCGACAGGGTGGCACCGGGGAGCTGTTTTTT
CDR3: CASRRQGGTGELFF

length: 13
size: -
D: -
V: TRBV5-5
J: TRBJ1-1
DNA: TGTGCCAGCAGCTTCGACTGGAACACTGAAGCTTTCTTT
CDR3: CASSFDWNTEAFF

length: 12
size: -
D: -
V: TRBV12-3/TRBV12-4
J: TRBJ2-7
DNA: TGTGCCAGCAGCGGCTCCCGGGACGAGCAGTACTTC
CDR3: CASSGSRDEQYF

length: 14
size: -
D: -
V: TRBV28
J: TRBJ2-2
DNA: TGTGCCAGCAGGAGGAGCGGAGGCGCCGGGGAGCTGTTTTTT
CDR3: CASRRSGGAGELFF

length: 13
size: -
D: -
V: TRBV3-1/TRBV3-2
J: TRBJ1-1
DNA: TGTGCCAGCAGCCATACGGACATCACTGAAGCTTTCTTT
CDR3: CASSHTDITEAFF

length: 16
size: -
D: TRBD2
V: TRBV3-1/TRBV3-2
J: TRBJ2-3
DNA: TGTGCCAGCAGCCAAGTTAGCGGGAGGTCCACAGATACGCAGTATTTT
CDR3: CASSQVSGRSTDTQYF

length: 14
size: -
D: -
V: TRBV19
J: TRBJ1-2
DNA: TGTGCCAGTAGTCTCCTGGGGCCGTCGGGCGGCTACACCTTC
CDR3: CASSLLGPSGGYTF

length: 15
size: -
D: -
V: TRBV5-6
J: TRBJ2-3
DNA: TGTGCCAGCAGCTTTACAGGGTTTGGCACAGATACGCAGTATTTT
CDR3: CASSFTGFGTDTQYF

length: 14
size: -
D: TRBD1
V: TRBV19
J: TRBJ2-7
DNA: TGTGCCAGTAGTACCTCCCCGACAGGGGGAGAGCAGTACTTC
CDR3: CASSTSPTGGEQYF

length: 14
size: -
D: -
V: TRBV9
J: TRBJ1-1
DNA: TGTGCCAGCAGCGTAGTAAGGGAGAACACTGAAGCTTTCTTT
CDR3: CASSVVRENTEAFF

length: 15
size: -
D: -
V: TRBV19
J: TRBJ1-1
DNA: TGTGCCAGTAGTATATACGGCAGAGTGAACACTGAAGCTTTCTTT
CDR3: CASSIYGRVNTEAFF

length: 18
size: -
D: TRBD2
V: TRBV29-1
J: TRBJ2-7
DNA: TGCAGCGCGGATGACCCCGTGTCTAGCGGGAGGATATCCTACGAGCAGTACTTC
CDR3: CSADDPVSSGRISYEQYF

length: 17
size: -
D: TRBD1
V: TRBV4-3
J: TRBJ2-7
DNA: TGCGCCAGCAGCCAAGATTGGCAGGGGGCAACGGGGTACGAGCAGTACTTC
CDR3: CASSQDWQGATGYEQYF

length: 14
size: -
D: -
V: TRBV7-8
J: TRBJ2-1
DNA: TGTGCCAGCACCCCGCGGCTCGGTGGGGATGAGCAGTTCTTC
CDR3: CASTPRLGGDEQFF

length: 14
size: -
D: -
V: TRBV24-1
J: TRBJ2-5
DNA: TGTGCCACCAGTGATTTCCTCTCACAAGAGACCCAGTACTTC
CDR3: CATSDFLSQETQYF

length: 15
size: -
D: TRBD2
V: TRBV5-1
J: TRBJ2-3
DNA: TGCGCCAGCGGTAGGGCTAGCGGGTTTTTGGATACGCAGTATTTT
CDR3: CASGRASGFLDTQYF

length: 15
size: -
D: TRBD1
V: TRBV25-1
J: TRBJ1-6
DNA: TGTGCCAGCGCGGCCGGGACAGGGGGCGATTCACCCCTCCACTTT
CDR3: CASAAGTGGDSPLHF

length: 17
size: -
D: TRBD1
V: TRBV28
J: TRBJ1-6
DNA: TGTGCCAGCAGTTTGGGGACAGGGAGCTCCTATAATTCACCCCTCCACTTT
CDR3: CASSLGTGSSYNSPLHF

length: 16
size: -
D: TRBD1
V: TRBV29-1
J: TRBJ2-1
DNA: TGCAGCGAAATGGGTATGGGACAGGGGATTTTCGATGAGCAGTTCTTC
CDR3: CSEMGMGQGIFDEQFF

length: 14
size: -
D: -
V: TRBV19
J: TRBJ1-2
DNA: TGTGCCAGCTTAAAGGACACCTCTAGAAGTGGCTACACCTTC
CDR3: CASLKDTSRSGYTF

length: 12
size: once
D: -
V: TRBV5-6
J: TRBJ1-1
DNA: TGTGCCAGCAGCTTCGGGCATGGGGGAGCTTTCTTT
CDR3: CASSFGHGGAFF

length: 16
size: -
D: TRBD1
V: TRBV18
J: TRBJ2-7
DNA: TGTGCCAGCTCGCTCGCGTCCGGGACAGGGTTCTACGAGCAGTACTTC
CDR3: CASSLASGTGFYEQYF

length: 17
size: -
D: TRBD1
V: TRBV14
J: TRBJ1-2
DNA: TGTGCCAGCAGCCAAGCCCGTCCTACAGGGGGATACCGTGGCTACACCTTC
CDR3: CASSQARPTGGYRGYTF

length: 16
size: -
D: -
V: TRBV28
J: TRBJ1-5
DNA: TGTGCCAGCAGTTTCTCCGCTGGGCACGCGGCTCAGCCCCAGCATTTT
CDR3: CASSFSAGHAAQPQHF

length: 13
size: few
D: TRBD2
V: TRBV2
J: TRBJ2-7
DNA: TGTGCCAGCAGGACTAGCGGGAGCTACGAGCAGTACTTC
CDR3: CASRTSGSYEQYF

length: 14
size: -
D: TRBD1
V: TRBV28
J: TRBJ2-7
DNA: TGTGCCAGCAGACGGGACAGGGACTCCTACGAGCAGTACTTC
CDR3: CASRRDRDSYEQYF

length: 15
size: -
D: TRBD1
V: TRBV5-1
J: TRBJ1-4
DNA: TGCGCCAGCAGCTTGACCGGGACAGGGAGTGAAAAACTGTTTTTT
CDR3: CASSLTGTGSEKLFF

length: 12
size: -
D: TRBD1
V: TRBV29-1
J: TRBJ2-1
DNA: TGCAGCGGGCGGACAGGGCCCGTCGAGCAGTTCTTC
CDR3: CSGRTGPVEQFF

length: 16
size: -
D: -
V: TRBV5-6
J: TRBJ1-5
DNA: TGTGCCAGCAGCTTGTCCAGGGTGTATAGCAATCAGCCCCAGCATTTT
CDR3: CASSLSRVYSNQPQHF

length: 16
size: -
D: TRBD1
V: TRBV7-8
J: TRBJ1-5
DNA: TGTGCCAGCAGCTTATCTAGACAGGGTGGCAATCAGCCCCAGCATTTT
CDR3: CASSLSRQGGNQPQHF

length: 16
size: once
D: TRBD2
V: TRBV12-5
J: TRBJ2-5
DNA: TGTGCTAGTGGTTTGACCGGGACTAGCGGGTTGGAGACCCAGTACTTC
CDR3: CASGLTGTSGLETQYF

length: 13
size: -
D: -
V: TRBV19
J: TRBJ2-1
DNA: TGTGCCAGTAGTATAGCCCCCTACAATGAGCAGTTCTTC
CDR3: CASSIAPYNEQFF

length: 14
size: -
D: -
V: TRBV28
J: TRBJ2-6
DNA: TGTGCCAGCAGTTTACACTCTGGGGCCAACGTCCTGACTTTC
CDR3: CASSLHSGANVLTF